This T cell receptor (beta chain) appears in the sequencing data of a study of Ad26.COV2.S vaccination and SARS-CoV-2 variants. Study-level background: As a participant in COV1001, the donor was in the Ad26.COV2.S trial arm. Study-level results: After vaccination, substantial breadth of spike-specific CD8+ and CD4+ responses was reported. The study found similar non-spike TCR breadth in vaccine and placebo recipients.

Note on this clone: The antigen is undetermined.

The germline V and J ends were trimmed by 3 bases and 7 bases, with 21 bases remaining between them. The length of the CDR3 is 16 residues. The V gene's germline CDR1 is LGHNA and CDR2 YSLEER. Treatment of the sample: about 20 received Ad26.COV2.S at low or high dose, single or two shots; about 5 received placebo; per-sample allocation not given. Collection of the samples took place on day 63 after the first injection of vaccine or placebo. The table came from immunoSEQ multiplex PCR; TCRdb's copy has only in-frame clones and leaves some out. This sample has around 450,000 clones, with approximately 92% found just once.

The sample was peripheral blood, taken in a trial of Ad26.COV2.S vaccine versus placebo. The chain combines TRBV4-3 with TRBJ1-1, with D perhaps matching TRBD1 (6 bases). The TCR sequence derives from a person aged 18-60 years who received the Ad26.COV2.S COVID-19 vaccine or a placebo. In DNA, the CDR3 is TGCGCCAGCAGCCAGGCCAGGCGCGGGGGGCTAGGTGAAGCTTTCTTT. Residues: CASSQARRGGLGEAFF.